The clone carrying this T cell receptor beta chain was recorded only once. The sample is drawn from a study of blood T cell repertoires in COVID-19. Clones were read by immunoSEQ multiplex PCR, and TCRdb kept only the in-frame ones, dropping some. The sample records 200,000 to 250,000 clones, around 88% being singletons. Trimming pared 3 bases from V and 5 bases from J, leaving 16 bases between. The CDR3 has 15 amino acids. The germline V gene encodes CDR1 GTSNPN and CDR2 SVGIG (reference sequence). The rearrangement links TRBV30 to TRBJ1-4, with D possibly TRBD1 on 5 matching bases. The receptor's source is a man between 18 and 35 years old with active or convalescent COVID-19. The sample taken for sequencing was peripheral blood. The CDR3 DNA is TGTGCCTGGAGCCCCCCAGGAGGGGCGAATGAAAAACTGTTTTTT. Protein product: CAWSPPGGANEKLFF.